These 23 T cell receptor beta chains share one sample of origin, sequenced in a study of radiation and T cells in renal cell carcinoma. Time point given: baseline pretreatment blood. As to treatment: 15 Gy SBRT to primary tumor, nephrectomy 4 weeks later. The repertoire was sequenced with immunoSEQ multiplex PCR; TCRdb's copy has only in-frame clones and lacks some. The sample records approximately 94,000 clones, 82% being singletons. The sample consisted of blood, taken from a patient whose treatment included radiotherapy and nephrectomy. These receptors all stem from a man between 60 and 75 years old with renal cell carcinoma.

The V and J genes are TRBV7-6 and TRBJ1-2; no definite D call. V was cut by 3 bases and J by 4 bases, with 12 bases left in between. CDR1 is SGHVS, CDR2 FNYEAQ, per germline. The CDR3 length is 14 residues. Here the CDR3 DNA reads TGTGCCAGCAGCTTCGAACCGTTCGGCTATGGCTACACCTTC. It specifies CASSFEPFGYGYTF.

This clone showed up just once. The chain couples TRBV5-6 to TRBJ1-6; no firm D call. The CDR3 spans 14 residues. Germline loops: CDR1 SGHDT, CDR2 YYEEEE. Trimming removed 1 base from V and 8 bases from J, with 10 bases in between. The CDR3 is CASSLPRSDSPLHF. The CDR3, as DNA: TGTGCCAGCAGCTTGCCCAGGTCTGATTCACCCCTCCACTTT.

This clone is deemed medium-sized (0.01 to 0.1%). Other nucleotide sequences from this sample produce the same CDR3. The chain recombines TRBV7-2 with TRBJ1-1, with D unresolved. V shed 1 base and J shed 1 base, with 4 bases lying between them. In germline, CDR1 is SGHTA, CDR2 FQGNSA. The CDR3 runs to 13 residues. CDR3 nucleotide sequence: TGTGCCAGCAGCTTAGGACAGAACACTGAAGCTTTCTTT. Translated: CASSLGQNTEAFF.

The chain joins TRBV7-9 to TRBJ2-1; maybe TRBD1 (5 bases). The V gene's germline CDR1 is SEHNR and CDR2 FQNEAQ (reference sequence). Deletions cut 5 bases from V and 1 base from J, with 9 bases between. This CDR3 contains 14 residues. For the CDR3, the DNA is TGTGCCAGCAGCCCGCAGGGATCCTACAATGAGCAGTTCTTC. Translating it yields CASSPQGSYNEQFF.

The chain recombines TRBV10-3 with TRBJ2-7, with D possibly being TRBD1 or TRBD2 (5 bases each). The CDR3 length is 15 residues. V lost 3 bases to trimming and J lost 5 bases, with 17 bases between them. Germline V gene lookup returns CDR1 ENHRY and CDR2 SYGVKD. The CDR3, as DNA: TGTGCCATCAGTGATGGGTCTGGGGGACGTAACGAGCAGTACTTC. Its protein is CAISDGSGGRNEQYF.

This clone has just one count. The V call is TRBV5-1, the J call TRBJ2-2; 10 bases are shared with TRBD2. Trimming cost V 4 bases and J 0 bases; bases outside gene matches: 6. The CDR3 has 17 residues. CDR1 and CDR2 from the germline V gene are SGHRS and YFSETQ. The CDR3 nucleotides read TGCGCCAGCAGCACCGGACTAGCGGTTGCGAACACCGGGGAGCTGTTTTTT. This gives the protein CASSTGLAVANTGELFF.

This clone showed up just a few times. This chain connects TRBV19 to TRBJ1-1, with D unresolved. This CDR3 is built from 14 residues. Trimming removed 3 bases from V and 5 bases from J, with 13 bases in between. CDR1 LNHDA and CDR2 SQIVND come from the germline V gene (reference sequence). DNA for the CDR3: TGTGCCAGTAGTATGATGAATCGGAAGACTGAAGCTTTCTTT. Translated, it gives CASSMMNRKTEAFF.

This chain links TRBV5-8 with TRBJ1-5, with 7 nucleotides matching TRBD1. The junction had 7 bases not matched to a gene; V was cut back by 2 bases and J by 2 bases. The CDR3 has 16 amino acids. Germline V gene lookup returns CDR1 SGHTS and CDR2 YDEGEE. CDR3 region: CASSFTTGVGNQPQHF. DNA of the CDR3: TGTGCCAGCAGCTTTACTACAGGGGTGGGCAATCAGCCCCAGCATTTT. Filled out from reference TRBV5-8 and TRBJ1-5, the complete variable domain reads EAGVTQSPTHLIKTRGQQATLRCSPISGHTSVYWYQQALGLGLQFLLWYDEGEERNRGNFPPRFSGRQFPNYSSELNVNALELEDSALYLCASSFTTGVGNQPQHFGDGTRLSIL.

The CDR3 coding sequence is TGTGCCAGTAGGTGGACAGGGGGTAGCACAGATACGCAGTATTTT. This translates into CASRWTGGSTDTQYF. V gene TRBV19 combines with J gene TRBJ2-3; 10 bases fit TRBD1. This CDR3 has 15 amino acids. The germline V gene encodes CDR1 LNHDA and CDR2 SQIVND (reference sequence). J was trimmed by 0 bases and V by 6 bases; bases with no gene match: 3.

The chain links TRBV6-5 to TRBJ2-1, with D tentatively TRBD2 (5 bases). The V gene lost 6 bases and the J gene lost 9 bases, with 18 bases spanning the gap. Germline V CDR1 and CDR2: MNHEY, SVGAGI. CDR3 length: 14 residues. Here the CDR3 DNA reads TGTGCCAGCAGGGATCGGACTCCCCCTCGTGAGCAGTTCTTC. Its translation: CASRDRTPPREQFF.

This rearrangement joins TRBV30 to TRBJ2-3, with TRBD1 identical over 8 bases. Trimming cost V 0 bases and J 5 bases; bases outside gene matches: 1. CDR1 and CDR2 (germline): GTSNPN, SVGIG (reference sequence). This CDR3 is 13 amino acids long. The DNA of the CDR3 is TGTGCCTGGAGTGTACAGGGGGGAGATACGCAGTATTTT. Translation gives CAWSVQGGDTQYF.

In its sample, this clone was seen a few times. The chain is built from TRBV6-1 and TRBJ1-1; 7 bases fit TRBD1. The germline CDR1 and CDR2 sequences are MNHNS and SASEGT. This CDR3 is built from 13 residues. The V and J ends lost 6 bases and 3 bases, in that order; junction bases with no gene match: 4. The CDR3 region has the DNA TGTGCCAGCAGCGAGACAGGGTACACTGAAGCTTTCTTT. This gives the protein CASSETGYTEAFF.

This clone was seen more than once but under ten times. The chain is built from TRBV6-4 and TRBJ2-7; 10 positions match TRBD1. CDR1 and CDR2 (germline): MRHNA, SNTAGT. J lost 3 bases, V lost 4 bases, and 3 bases had no gene match. This CDR3 has 14 amino acids. The CDR3 loop reads CASSGGQGRYEQYF. Written as DNA, the CDR3 is TGTGCCAGCAGTGGGGGACAGGGGCGCTACGAGCAGTACTTC.

The CDR3 DNA is TGCGCCAGCAGCTTGGTGGACCAAAACTACGAGCAGTACTTC. Its protein is CASSLVDQNYEQYF. The V gene is TRBV5-1, the J gene TRBJ2-7; no definite D call. CDR1 is SGHRS and CDR2 is YFSETQ in the germline V gene. V shed 0 bases and J shed 3 bases, with 10 bases lying between them. There are 14 residues in the CDR3.

V and J are TRBV5-1 and TRBJ2-1, with TRBD1 as a possible D gene (6 bases). The V end was cut by 0 bases, the J end by 6 bases, with 13 bases between. This CDR3 spans 15 amino acids. The V gene's germline CDR1 is SGHRS and CDR2 YFSETQ. CDR3: CASSLEGTLVNEQFF. The CDR3 DNA follows: TGCGCCAGCAGCTTGGAGGGGACACTAGTCAATGAGCAGTTCTTC.

In nucleotides, the CDR3 is TGCGCCAGCAGTGAGTCGACGGGGGGGGAGACCCAGTACTTC. Amino acid sequence: CASSESTGGETQYF. The V gene is TRBV10-2, the J gene TRBJ2-5; 8 bases align to TRBD2. The CDR3 totals 14 residues. Trimming at V came to 0 bases and at J to 5 bases, leaving 2 bases not matched to a gene. Per germline, CDR1 WSHSY and CDR2 SAAADI.

This clone was detected once. V gene TRBV28 combines with J gene TRBJ2-3, with 9 bases matching TRBD2. Germline trimming cut 2 bases from V and 9 bases from J; bases unmatched to any gene: 6. CDR1 and CDR2 from the germline V gene are MDHEN and SYDVKM. The CDR3 loop spans 14 amino acids. Here the CDR3 DNA reads TGTGCCAGCAGTTTACCGCGACTAGCGGAAACGCAGTATTTT. It translates to CASSLPRLAETQYF.

The chain uses TRBV5-1 and TRBJ2-3; 9 nucleotides line up with TRBD2. The CDR3 is 17 residues long. The germline V gene has CDR1 SGHRS and CDR2 YFSETQ. The V and J ends lost 2 bases and 2 bases, in that order; junction bases with no gene match: 9. Here the CDR3 DNA reads TGCGCCAGCAGCTTTAGACTAGCGGAGGCCAACACAGATACGCAGTATTTT. Protein sequence: CASSFRLAEANTDTQYF.

V and J are TRBV19 and TRBJ1-1; D is ambiguous. This CDR3 region has 13 residues. CDR1 and CDR2 (germline): LNHDA, SQIVND (reference sequence). Trimming pared 7 bases from V and 3 bases from J, leaving 12 bases between. CDR3 in DNA: TGTGCCAGTAAGGCAGGAGGAGACACTGAAGCTTTCTTT. Its translation is CASKAGGDTEAFF.

This clone was recorded many times. The CDR3 reads CASQTPAGDYSGYTF. The CDR3 DNA sequence: TGTGCCAGCCAAACCCCCGCAGGGGACTATAGTGGCTACACCTTC. The chain combines TRBV28 with TRBJ1-2; D is perhaps TRBD1 (6 bases). The V end lost 8 bases, the J end lost 7 bases, and 23 bases lay between the germline ends. Germline lookup yields CDR1 MDHEN and CDR2 SYDVKM. This CDR3 is 15 amino acids long.

The chain has TRBV27 and TRBJ2-3, with TRBD2 as a possible D gene (5 bases). The CDR3 is 15 amino acids. Germline V lookup: CDR1 MNHEY, CDR2 SMNVEV (reference sequence). Trimming pared 5 bases from V and 2 bases from J, leaving 14 bases between. CDR3 sequence (DNA): TGTGCCAGCAGTCTCCGGGATCCCACCACAGATACGCAGTATTTT. This codes for CASSLRDPTTDTQYF.

The chain has TRBV29-1 and TRBJ1-5, with 7 positions matching TRBD1. With V trimmed by 4 bases and J by 5 bases, 5 bases remained unmatched. The germline CDR1 and CDR2 sequences are SQVTM and ANQGSEA. This CDR3 is 13 amino acids long. DNA of the CDR3: TGCAGCGTTGCATCCGACAGGGATCAGCCCCAGCATTTT. Translation gives CSVASDRDQPQHF.

This clone showed up just a few times. V gene TRBV6-5 combines with J gene TRBJ1-1, with D unresolved. V was cut by 3 bases and J by 11 bases, with 4 bases left in between. The CDR3 is made up of 9 amino acids. Germline V lookup: CDR1 MNHEY, CDR2 SVGAGI. This CDR3 is CASSYGAFF. CDR3 nucleotides: TGTGCCAGCAGTTATGGTGCTTTCTTT.